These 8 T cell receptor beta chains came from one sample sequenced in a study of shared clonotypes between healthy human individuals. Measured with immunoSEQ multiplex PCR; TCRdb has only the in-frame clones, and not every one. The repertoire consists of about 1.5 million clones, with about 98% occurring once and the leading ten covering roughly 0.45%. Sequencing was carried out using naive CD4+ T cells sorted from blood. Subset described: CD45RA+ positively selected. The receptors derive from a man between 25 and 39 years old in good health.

Here the CDR3 DNA reads TGCGCCAGCAGCCTGGGACTAGCGGGCTACTCGCCGAACACCGGGGAGCTGTTTTTT. Its protein product is CASSLGLAGYSPNTGELFF. The rearrangement joins TRBV5-1 to TRBJ2-2; the match to TRBD2 covers 12 bases. CDR1 is SGHRS and CDR2 is YFSETQ in the germline V gene. The length of the CDR3 is 19 residues. The ends lost 4 bases at V and 0 bases at J; junction bases unmatched: 10.

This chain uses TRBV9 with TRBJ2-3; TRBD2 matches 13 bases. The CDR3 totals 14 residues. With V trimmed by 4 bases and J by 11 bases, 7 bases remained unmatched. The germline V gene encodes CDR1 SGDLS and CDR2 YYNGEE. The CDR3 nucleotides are TGTGCCAGCAGCACACTAGCGGGAGGGCCTCGGCAGTATTTT. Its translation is CASSTLAGGPRQYF.

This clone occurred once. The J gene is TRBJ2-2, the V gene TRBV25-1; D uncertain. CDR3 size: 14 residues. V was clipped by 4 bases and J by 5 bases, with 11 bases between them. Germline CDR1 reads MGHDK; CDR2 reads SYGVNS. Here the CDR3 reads CASSGQMITGELFF. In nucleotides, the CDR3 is TGTGCCAGCAGTGGGCAGATGATAACCGGGGAGCTGTTTTTT.

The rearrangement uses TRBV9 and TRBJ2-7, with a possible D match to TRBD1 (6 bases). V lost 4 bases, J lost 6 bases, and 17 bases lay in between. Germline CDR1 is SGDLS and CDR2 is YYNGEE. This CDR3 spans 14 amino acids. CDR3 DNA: TGTGCCAGCAGCCCTACCCCTAGGGGGTTCGAGCAGTACTTC. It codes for CASSPTPRGFEQYF.

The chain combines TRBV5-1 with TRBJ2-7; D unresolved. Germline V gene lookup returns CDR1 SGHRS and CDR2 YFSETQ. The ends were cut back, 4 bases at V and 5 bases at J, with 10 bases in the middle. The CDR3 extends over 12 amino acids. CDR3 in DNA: TGCGCCAGCAGCACCCCCTCGGACGAGCAGTACTTC. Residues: CASSTPSDEQYF.

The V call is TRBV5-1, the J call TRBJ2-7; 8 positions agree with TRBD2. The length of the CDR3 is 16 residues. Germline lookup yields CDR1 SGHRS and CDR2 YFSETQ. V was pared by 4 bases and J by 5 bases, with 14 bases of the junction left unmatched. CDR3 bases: TGCGCCAGCAGCATATTTCTAGCGGGCGTCTTCCACGAGCAGTACTTC. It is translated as CASSIFLAGVFHEQYF.

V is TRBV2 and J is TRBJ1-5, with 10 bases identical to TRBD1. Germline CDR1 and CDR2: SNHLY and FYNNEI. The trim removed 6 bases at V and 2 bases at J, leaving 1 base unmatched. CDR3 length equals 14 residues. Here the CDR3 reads CASRTGGGNQPQHF. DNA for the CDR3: TGTGCCAGCAGGACAGGGGGCGGCAATCAGCCCCAGCATTTT.

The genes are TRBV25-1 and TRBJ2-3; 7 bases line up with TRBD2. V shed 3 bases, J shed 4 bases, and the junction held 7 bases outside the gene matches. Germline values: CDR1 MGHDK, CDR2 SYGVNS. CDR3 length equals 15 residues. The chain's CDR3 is CASSDPASGADTQYF. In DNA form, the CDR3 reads TGTGCCAGCAGTGACCCCGCTAGCGGTGCAGATACGCAGTATTTT.